This entry features one TCR beta chain sequence. Its antigen has not been determined. There are no base qualities to consult, and no much larger clone falls within one base. The immunoSEQ Assay, a bias-controlled multiplex PCR, was used to amplify TCRbeta CDR3 regions from genomic DNA. As for the authors' bioinformatics: The number of nucleated cells in each sample was estimated from the amplification of reference gene primers within the assay. Sequence reads were collapsed and filtered to measure the absolute abundance of every unique TCRbeta CDR3 rearrangement. For each sample, productive Simpson clonality was calculated as the square root of Simpson's diversity index over productive rearrangements. TCRdb mirrors the immuneACCESS table, restricted to in-frame sequences. Some clones are absent from its copies; in checked studies, under half trace to an unresolved V gene, and the reason for the others is unknown. For V, J and clone size, that table is used; D and trimming come from the DNA. The sample yields some 180,000 clones; roughly 85% were counted once. Together, the top ten hold under 2.5% of the sample.

Collaborating institutions collected whole blood in K2EDTA tubes following their own protocols. Collaborator samples were shipped for TCRbeta analysis as frozen whole blood, isolated PBMCs, or DNA extracted from either sample type. The source of the sample is a study of blood T cell repertoires in COVID-19 (dated by TCRdb to between 2020 and 2021). Turning to the overall study: The collaborator samples originated in the United States, Italy and Spain and spanned the acute and convalescent phases of COVID-19. A freely available public database, intended as a resource for researchers studying the immune response to SARS-CoV-2, is where the repertoires were released. Where available, HLA class I and class II types were taken from metadata supplied by the sample provider and were not determined by assay-based typing. The dataset comprised deeply sampled blood TCRbeta repertoires from subjects exposed to, actively infected with, or recovered from COVID-19. A de-identified subject ID, COVID-19 status, age in years and sex were almost always included in the sample metadata. Samples came from the ongoing ImmuneRACE study (first 160 participants) plus 1,254 subjects from 6 global collaborators. The prospective study material was composed of cDNA or gDNA derived from T cells, B-cell-depleted T cells, or PBMCs.

General findings and caveats noted by the study authors: How much clinical and demographic metadata was included differed by source and by participant, and the metadata was provided uncurated.

The germline V end is reduced by 7 bases and the J end by 3 bases; junction bases left unmatched: 5. The CDR1 and CDR2 encoded by the germline V gene are MDHEN and SYDVKM. Reading from cysteine to phenylalanine, the CDR3 counts 14 amino acids. The read is trimmed to its CDR3 DNA, 42 bases read in frame from base 1. The sequence was obtained from a woman of 80 years or more with acute or convalescent COVID-19. Rearrangement joined TRBV28 to TRBJ2-3, with 9 bases aligning to TRBD1. The specimen sequenced was peripheral blood. The CDR3 loop reads CASKGTGLTDTQYF. The sequenced DNA is TGTGCCAGCAAGGGGACAGGGCTTACAGATACGCAGTATTTT.